Below are 29 T cell receptor beta chains sequenced from a single sample in a study of T cell repertoires in cytomegalovirus infection. TCRdb reprocessed the reads via MiXCR and lists one record per CDR3 protein. The sample shows around 530,000 distinct CDR3 sequences, 16% of them seen only once. Material for sequencing was CD8+ T cells from PBMCs. The receptors originated from a human donor in good health (CMV status not recorded). Some clones in this sample may be carry-over from other donors' samples.

The chain has TRBV27 and TRBJ1-2, with D possibly TRBD1 on 5 matching bases. Between the trimmed V and J ends, which lost 5 bases and 2 bases, there was a span of 15 bases. The germline V gene has CDR1 MNHEY and CDR2 SMNVEV (reference sequence). The CDR3 covers 15 residues. The CDR3 loop is CASSNPGGGNYGYTF. The CDR3 nucleotides are TGTGCCAGCAGTAACCCGGGCGGGGGGAACTATGGCTACACCTTC.

Ten or more counts support this clonotype. This rearrangement joins TRBV7-8 to TRBJ1-3, with a weak D call TRBD1 (6 bases). The CDR3 totals 16 residues. CDR1 and CDR2 from the germline V gene are SGHVS and FQNEAQ. V lost 5 bases and J 0 bases, leaving 14 bases between the germline ends. The CDR3 DNA is TGTGCCAGCAGCACCATGGGGGCCGCCTCTGGAAACACCATATATTTT. The encoded protein is CASSTMGAASGNTIYF.

Of note for this clonotype: This is likely a read error, given that the CDR3 carries no conserved phenylalanine or tryptophan at its end. The rearrangement joins TRBV27 to TRBJ2-7; 8 bases line up with TRBD1. Germline CDR1 MNHEY, CDR2 SMNVEV (reference sequence). V gave up 2 bases and J gave up 2 bases; unmatched junction bases: 11. There are 17 residues in the CDR3. Written as DNA, the CDR3 is TGTGCCAGCAGTTTAACTCCCCCGGAACAGGGGGCCTACGAGCAGTACTTA. This sequence encodes CASSLTPPEQGAYEQYL.

The rearrangement uses TRBV19 and TRBJ2-3, with 9 nucleotides matching TRBD1. This CDR3 region has 18 residues. Germline V lookup: CDR1 LNHDA, CDR2 SQIVND (reference sequence). V dropped 4 bases and J dropped 4; count of bases not matched to a gene: 15. For the CDR3, the DNA is TGTGCCAGTAGTACGTCGGACAGGGGTGAGGGAAGCGCAGATACGCAGTATTTT. Translating it yields CASSTSDRGEGSADTQYF.

This clonotype showed up just a few times. The chain has TRBV19 and TRBJ1-5, with 8 nucleotides matching TRBD1. Germline CDR1 and CDR2: LNHDA and SQIVND (reference sequence). V shed 9 bases, J shed 1 base, and the junction held 8 bases outside the gene matches. The CDR3 spans 15 residues. CDR3 in amino acids: CASTTDRESNQPQHF. The CDR3 nucleotides read TGTGCCAGCACCACGGACAGGGAGAGCAATCAGCCCCAGCATTTT. Full variable domain (missing parts from reference TRBV19 and TRBJ1-5): DGGITQSPKYLFRKEGQNVTLSCEQNLNHDAMYWYRQDPGQGLRLIYYSQIVNDFQKGDIAEGYSVSREKKESFPLTVTSAQKNPTAFYLCASTTDRESNQPQHFGDGTRLSIL.

CDR3 nucleotide sequence: TGCGCCAGCAGCCAGAACTGGGAGCAGTTCTTC. Translation: CASSQNWEQFF. The chain joins TRBV4-1 to TRBJ2-1; D is unclear. There are 11 residues in the CDR3. Trimming took off 3 bases at V and 10 bases at J, with 7 bases between the two ends. Germline lookup yields CDR1 MGHRA and CDR2 YSYEKL.

This chain connects TRBV20-1 to TRBJ1-1; D remains ambiguous. The CDR3 runs to 14 residues. V lost 3 bases and J 3 bases, leaving 14 bases between the germline ends. The germline V gene has CDR1 DFQATT and CDR2 SNEGSKA (reference sequence). The CDR3 bases are TGCAGTGCTAGGAGTTGGGGTCCGGACACTGAAGCTTTCTTT. Amino acid sequence: CSARSWGPDTEAFF.

This clonotype was seen more than once but under ten times. The chain links TRBV2 to TRBJ1-3, with D possibly being TRBD1 (5 bases). The CDR3 length is 15 residues. CDR1 and CDR2 (germline): SNHLY, FYNNEI. The V end lost 5 bases, the J end lost 4 bases, and 15 bases lay between the germline ends. The CDR3 sequence: CASSPGLSTGNTIYF. CDR3 sequence (DNA): TGTGCCAGCAGTCCGGGACTTTCGACAGGAAACACCATATATTTT.

This clonotype was seen many times. The chain joins TRBV15 to TRBJ2-7; 8 positions match TRBD1. The germline gives CDR1 LNHNV, CDR2 YYDKDF (reference sequence). The CDR3 has 15 amino acids. J gave up 3 bases and V 2 bases, and 6 bases lay outside the gene matches. The chain's CDR3 is CATSRTQDRGYEQYF. CDR3 coding DNA: TGTGCCACCAGCAGAACACAAGACAGGGGCTACGAGCAGTACTTC.

Ten or more counts support this clonotype. V and J are TRBV4-1 and TRBJ1-2; D unresolved. Trimming took 0 bases from V and 7 from J, leaving 12 bases between them. This CDR3 contains 14 residues. The germline V gene has CDR1 MGHRA and CDR2 YSYEKL. CDR3 protein: CASSQDLGDRGYTF. The CDR3 DNA is TGCGCCAGCAGCCAAGATTTGGGTGACCGTGGCTACACCTTC.

This clonotype was picked up a small number of times. This chain joins TRBV15 and TRBJ2-7, with D possibly being TRBD2 (6 bases). This CDR3 has 15 amino acids. The V gene's germline CDR1 is LNHNV and CDR2 YYDKDF (reference sequence). V gave up 5 bases and J gave up 0 bases, with 14 bases separating them. The CDR3 DNA is TGTGCCACCAGCCCCGGGACTGCCTCCTCCTACGAGCAGTACTTC. It is translated as CATSPGTASSYEQYF. Filled out from reference TRBV15 and TRBJ2-7, the complete variable domain reads DAMVIQNPRYQVTQFGKPVTLSCSQTLNHNVMYWYQQKSSQAPKLLFHYYDKDFNNEADTPDNFQSRRPNTSFCFLDIRSPGLGDTAMYLCATSPGTASSYEQYFGPGTRLTVT.

This clonotype was found many times. The rearrangement uses TRBV15 and TRBJ2-1; 9 bases line up with TRBD2. Trimming cost V 1 base and J 7 bases; bases outside gene matches: 11. The CDR3 runs to 17 residues. The germline CDR1 and CDR2 sequences are LNHNV and YYDKDF (reference sequence). CDR3 residues: CATSRARGAGGRNEQFF. CDR3 DNA: TGTGCCACCAGCAGAGCCCGGGGAGCGGGAGGTCGGAATGAGCAGTTCTTC.

This clonotype turned up a few times. J is TRBJ2-7 and V is TRBV27; D gene uncertain. With 1 base removed from V and 1 base from J, the gap between germline ends came to 8 bases. The CDR3 extends over 14 amino acids. CDR1 and CDR2 (germline): MNHEY, SMNVEV (reference sequence). CDR3 coding DNA: TGTGCCAGCAGTTTATTTGGCTCTTCCTACGAGCAGTACTTC. It is translated as CASSLFGSSYEQYF.

At least ten counts were recorded for this clonotype. The CDR3 is CASSRPGGYTF. In DNA, the CDR3 is TGTGCCAGCAGCAGACCTGGAGGCTACACCTTC. V and J are TRBV7-2 and TRBJ1-2; D not certain. The CDR3 contains 11 residues. From germline, CDR1 is SGHTA and CDR2 FQGNSA. Between the trimmed V and J ends, which lost 5 bases and 8 bases, there was a span of 9 bases.

This clonotype has at least ten counts. The chain recombines TRBV19 with TRBJ2-7, with 7 bases identical to TRBD1. The germline V gene encodes CDR1 LNHDA and CDR2 SQIVND (reference sequence). The V segment lost 8 bases and the J segment 3 bases; nucleotides outside the gene matches: 13. CDR3 length equals 15 residues. The CDR3 sequence is CASSIRDSPHYEQYF. DNA of the CDR3: TGTGCCAGTTCTATTAGGGACAGTCCCCACTACGAGCAGTACTTC.

This clonotype was observed a handful of times. The chain links TRBV29-1 to TRBJ2-1; 7 nucleotides align to TRBD2. V dropped 3 bases and J dropped 4; count of bases not matched to a gene: 9. This CDR3 has 15 amino acids. Germline CDR1 is SQVTM and CDR2 is ANQGSEA. The CDR3 protein is CSVEGERGRYNEQFF. The DNA of the CDR3 is TGCAGCGTTGAGGGGGAGCGGGGCCGGTACAATGAGCAGTTCTTC.

This clonotype was seen a handful of times. The chain combines TRBV27 with TRBJ1-6; D ambiguous. CDR1 is MNHEY and CDR2 is SMNVEV in the germline V gene (reference sequence). With 7 bases removed from V and 9 bases from J, the gap between germline ends came to 10 bases. The CDR3 length is 12 residues. The chain's CDR3 is CASTAGASPLHF. DNA of the CDR3: TGTGCCAGCACTGCAGGCGCTTCACCCCTCCACTTT.

V and J are TRBV23-1 and TRBJ1-1; possible D gene TRBD1, 6 bases. TRBV23-1 is classed as an ORF, of uncertain function. The CDR3 is 20 amino acids. V shed 0 bases and J shed 1 base, with 24 bases lying between them. The CDR3 DNA reads TGCGCCAGCAGTCAATCGGGCCGACCACGACAGGCCGAAGAGAACACTGAAGCTTTCTTT. This translates into CASSQSGRPRQAEENTEAFF.

This clonotype was seen many times. The chain joins TRBV7-9 to TRBJ2-7; TRBD2 agrees at 15 bases. The CDR3 consists of 14 residues. J was trimmed by 4 bases and V by 5 bases; bases with no gene match: 0. Germline CDR1 and CDR2: SEHNR and FQNEAQ (reference sequence). The CDR3, as DNA: TGTGCCAGCAGCGGACTAGCGGGAGGGTACGAGCAGTACTTC. Residues: CASSGLAGGYEQYF.

This clonotype was seen repeatedly, ten times or more. The chain links TRBV7-9 to TRBJ2-6, with TRBD2 matching over 7 bases. After removal of 5 bases from V and 0 bases from J, the junction contained 4 bases not matched to a gene. CDR1 and CDR2 from the germline V gene are SEHNR and FQNEAQ (reference sequence). The CDR3 runs 16 residues. This chain's CDR3 is CASSLGGTSGANVLTF. DNA of the CDR3: TGTGCCAGCAGCCTCGGGGGGACCTCTGGGGCCAACGTCCTGACTTTC.

This clonotype was recorded a few times. V is TRBV4-2 and J is TRBJ1-2; no firm D call. CDR1 is LGHNA and CDR2 is YNFKEQ in the germline V gene. This CDR3 has 14 amino acids. V was shortened by 0 bases and J by 2 bases, with 7 bases between the two germline ends. CDR3 sequence: CASSQDKGNYGYTF. CDR3 bases: TGTGCCAGCAGCCAAGATAAGGGAAACTATGGCTACACCTTC.

Many counts were recorded for this clonotype. The chain uses TRBV11-2 and TRBJ1-2; no clear D gene. Germline-derived CDR1 and CDR2 are SGHAT and FQNNGV. Deletions cut 0 bases from V and 0 bases from J, with 20 bases between. The CDR3 runs 19 residues. The CDR3 loop reads CASSLDRAGIQTSNYGYTF. CDR3 in DNA: TGTGCCAGCAGCTTAGATCGGGCGGGGATCCAAACATCTAACTATGGCTACACCTTC.

This clonotype was detected only a few times. V and J are TRBV19 and TRBJ2-7; D is perhaps TRBD2 (5 bases). Trimming took off 0 bases at V and 5 bases at J, with 11 bases between the two ends. Looked up from germline, CDR1 is LNHDA and CDR2 is SQIVND (reference sequence). The CDR3 covers 14 residues. CDR3 bases: TGTGCCAGTAGTATAGATCTAGCTGTCAACGAGCAGTACTTC. The encoded protein is CASSIDLAVNEQYF.

A few counts support this clonotype. V gene TRBV19 combines with J gene TRBJ1-1; D is undetermined. V was clipped by 3 bases and J by 1 base, with 12 bases between them. Germline assignment: CDR1 LNHDA and CDR2 SQIVND (reference sequence). The CDR3 length is 15 residues. In DNA form, the CDR3 reads TGTGCCAGTAGTATCGTGGAATTGGGGAACACTGAAGCTTTCTTT. It is translated as CASSIVELGNTEAFF.

This chain joins TRBV4-1 and TRBJ1-2; 7 nucleotides line up with TRBD1. Trimming at V came to 4 bases and at J to 0 bases, leaving 5 bases not matched to a gene. The CDR3 has 15 amino acids. Germline V lookup: CDR1 MGHRA, CDR2 YSYEKL. CDR3 region: CASSPRDSTNYGYTF. DNA of the CDR3: TGCGCCAGCAGCCCCCGGGACAGTACTAACTATGGCTACACCTTC.

Comment on this clonotype: A much larger clonotype is one base distant, so this may be a read error. The gene calls are TRBV11-2 and TRBJ1-3; D might be TRBD1 (5 bases). Per germline, CDR1 SGHAT and CDR2 FQNNGV. CDR3 size: 14 residues. This chain's CDR3 is CASSLWDEGNTICF. CDR3 coding DNA: TGTGCCAGCAGCTTATGGGACGAGGGAAACACCATATGTTTT.

This clonotype came up a few times. The V call is TRBV14, the J call TRBJ1-2, with D hard to call. Germline V gene lookup returns CDR1 SGHDN and CDR2 FVKESK. The V end was cut by 4 bases, the J end by 6 bases, with 12 bases between. This CDR3 comprises 13 residues. In DNA form, the CDR3 reads TGTGCCAGCAGCCTTTTCCCAAGGGATGGCTACACCTTC. It specifies CASSLFPRDGYTF.

Turning to this clonotype: Since a much larger clone is just one base distant, this may be a read error. In this CDR3 the conserved last residue, phenylalanine or tryptophan, is missing, so a read error is likely. The gene calls are TRBV10-3 and TRBJ2-7; D is perhaps TRBD2 (6 bases). Trimming shortened V by 1 base and J by 5 bases, and 9 bases separated the two germline ends. The CDR3 length is 13 residues. Germline V gene data show CDR1 as ENHRY and CDR2 as SYGVKD. CDR3 region: CAISEYGGDEQYL. In DNA form, the CDR3 reads TGTGCCATCAGTGAGTACGGAGGGGACGAGCAGTACTTA.

This clonotype was picked up many times. The J gene is TRBJ1-1, the V gene TRBV4-1; weak D call: TRBD1 (6 bases). Germline values: CDR1 MGHRA, CDR2 YSYEKL. The germline V and J ends were trimmed by 2 bases and 0 bases, with 13 bases remaining between them. The CDR3 is made up of 16 amino acids. The chain's CDR3 is CASSQPYREMNTEAFF. In DNA, the CDR3 is TGCGCCAGCAGCCAACCGTACAGGGAGATGAACACTGAAGCTTTCTTT.